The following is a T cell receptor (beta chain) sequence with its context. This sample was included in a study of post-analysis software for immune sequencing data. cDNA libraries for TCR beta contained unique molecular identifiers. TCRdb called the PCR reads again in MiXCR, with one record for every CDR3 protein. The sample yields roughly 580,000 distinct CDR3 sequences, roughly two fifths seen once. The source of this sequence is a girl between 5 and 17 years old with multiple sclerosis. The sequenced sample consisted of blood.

This CDR3 reads CASSLEGSNSPLHF. The CDR3 DNA reads TGTGCCAGCAGTTTAGAGGGGAGTAATTCACCCCTCCACTTT. This rearrangement joins TRBV12-3 or TRBV12-4 to TRBJ1-6; the D gene is possibly TRBD1 (5 bases). The length of the CDR3 is 14 residues. Trimming cost V 1 base and J 6 bases, with 7 bases left between them.